This T cell receptor (beta chain) originates from a study of blood T cell repertoires in COVID-19. This clone turned up a few times. Data came from immunoSEQ multiplex PCR; TCRdb stores just in-frame clones and leaves some out. The data hold about 220,000 clones, with roughly 88% observed a single time. The CDR3 has 12 residues. CDR1 and CDR2 (germline): SGHVS, FQNEAQ. Trimming removed 5 bases from V and 4 bases from J, with 8 bases in between. The receptor comes from a man in his fifties or sixties with active or convalescent COVID-19. V usage is TRBV7-8 and J usage is TRBJ1-2; D gene ambiguous. The sequenced sample was peripheral blood. The CDR3, as DNA: TGTGCCAGCAGCCCGACACTCTATGGCTACACCTTC. As protein: CASSPTLYGYTF.